The clone carrying this T cell receptor beta chain was observed a handful of times. Its antigen remains unidentified. The germline CDR1 and CDR2 sequences are MNHEY and SVGAGI. The V segment lost 4 bases and the J segment 10 bases; nucleotides outside the gene matches: 8. The CDR3 sequence is 15 residues long. MiXCR, applied by TCRdb to the RACE reads, yields one record per CDR3 protein. The table lists about 350,000 distinct CDR3 sequences, about 6% of them singletons, with approximately 5.4% in the top ten. Time point of the sample: patch test 2, 6 weeks after DPC sensitization. As to treatment: therapeutic diphenylcyclopropenone sensitization with weekly scalp DPC. Ahead of applying each patch test, blood was sampled. The sample comes from a study of human T cells and chemical hapten exposure. Study information: Throughout the approximately 25-week study, diphenylcyclopropenone was applied weekly to the patients' scalps. Whole-study findings and limits: Higher patch test scores went with higher counts of PT1 expanded TCRs. Each of the donors had alopecia, so their immune responses may not resemble those of healthy people.

The receptor was isolated from a woman between 18 and 29 years old with alopecia areata. Some clones in this sample may be carry-over from other donors' samples. The sample consisted of whole blood, taken in connection with sensitization to the hapten diphenylcyclopropenone (DPC). The rearrangement joins TRBV6-5 to TRBJ2-1; 12 nucleotides align to TRBD2. CDR3 nucleotide sequence: TGTGCCAGCAGTTTAAGACTAGCGGGGGCCCGCGAGCAGTTCTTC. This codes for CASSLRLAGAREQFF.